What follows are 27 T cell receptor beta chains derived from one specimen sequenced in a study of T-cell reconstitution after alpha-beta-depleted transplantation in children. Preparation of the TCRbeta library used unique molecular identifiers. Using its own MiXCR run on the PCR reads, TCRdb lists one record per CDR3 protein. Of under 250,000 distinct CDR3 sequences in the sample, roughly a quarter were seen once. The sequencing used PBMCs, mostly from graft donor cells, collected 360 days after TCRalphabeta/CD19-depleted stem cell transplant. The receptors were sampled from a female patient aged 2 to 10 who had a stem cell transplant for congenital amegakaryocytic thrombocytopenia, so the T cells may come from the graft donor.

This clonotype was observed a handful of times. The rearrangement uses TRBV7-2 and TRBJ2-7, with D uncertain. This CDR3 region has 12 residues. V shed 1 base and J shed 6 bases, with 7 bases lying between them. Germline values: CDR1 SGHTA, CDR2 FQGNSA. The CDR3 here is CASSLEGPEQYF. The CDR3 nucleotides read TGTGCCAGCAGCTTAGAAGGGCCCGAGCAGTACTTC.

The rearrangement uses TRBV10-3 and TRBJ2-7; the match to TRBD1 covers 7 bases. Germline loops: CDR1 ENHRY, CDR2 SYGVKD. The CDR3 is 12 residues long. Trimming cost V 6 bases and J 3 bases; bases outside gene matches: 2. The CDR3, as DNA: TGTGCCATCAGCGGGGACAGCTACGAGCAGTACTTC. Translated, it gives CAISGDSYEQYF.

J is TRBJ2-7 and V is TRBV7-9, with unresolved D. The germline V and J ends were trimmed by 5 bases and 1 base, with 9 bases remaining between them. In germline, CDR1 is SEHNR, CDR2 FQNEAQ (reference sequence). This CDR3 spans 13 amino acids. The CDR3 DNA sequence: TGTGCCAGCAGCATTACAGAATCCTACGAGCAGTACTTC. This gives the protein CASSITESYEQYF.

The chain combines TRBV4-3 with TRBJ2-7; D may be TRBD2 (5 bases). The CDR3 spans 18 residues. V was cut by 0 bases and J by 12 bases, with 30 bases left in between. Germline values: CDR1 LGHNA, CDR2 YSLEER. CDR3 protein: CASSQDLAGNPGASRGYF. The CDR3 region has the DNA TGCGCCAGCAGCCAAGATCTTGCGGGCAACCCTGGAGCATCCCGCGGGTACTTC.

CDR3 sequence reads: CASSTSTAKNIQYF. The CDR3 nucleotides are TGTGCCAGCAGCACAAGTACAGCCAAAAACATTCAGTACTTC. This chain links TRBV5-4 with TRBJ2-4, with D unclear. Germline CDR1 and CDR2: SGHNT and YYREEE (reference sequence). This CDR3 is built from 14 residues. The germline V and J ends were trimmed by 4 bases and 0 bases, with 8 bases remaining between them. The entire variable domain, with the rest obtained from reference TRBV5-4 and TRBJ2-4, is as follows: ETGVTQSPTHLIKTRGQQVTLRCSSQSGHNTVSWYQQALGQGPQFIFQYYREEENGRGNFPPRFSGLQFPNYSSELNVNALELDDSALYLCASSTSTAKNIQYFGAGTRLSVL.

The gene calls are TRBV28 and TRBJ1-4, with D perhaps matching TRBD1 (5 bases). The CDR3 is 14 residues long. V was pared by 6 bases and J by 7 bases, with 15 bases between. CDR1 and CDR2 (germline): MDHEN, SYDVKM. The CDR3 here is CASRDPGQLEKLFF. The CDR3 DNA sequence: TGTGCCAGCAGGGACCCGGGGCAGCTTGAAAAACTGTTTTTT.

The V and J genes are TRBV25-1 and TRBJ1-2, with TRBD1 matching 10 bases. Germline lookup yields CDR1 MGHDK and CDR2 SYGVNS. The CDR3 loop spans 17 amino acids. V lost 9 bases and J lost 5; bases outside the gene matches: 18. CDR3 nucleotides: TGTGCCAGTACCGGGACAGGGGCATTCCCAGAAAGATATGGCTACACCTTC. It yields the protein CASTGTGAFPERYGYTF.

Comment on this clonotype: A junction boundary mismatches the germline segment, possibly from a read error. This sequence joins TRBV7-6 and TRBJ2-5; D is possibly TRBD2 (6 bases). The CDR3 contains 14 residues. Germline assignment: CDR1 SGHVS and CDR2 FNYEAQ. In DNA, the CDR3 is TGTGCCAGCAGCTTAGCGAATCTAGCGAGCGACTTATCCTTC. It specifies CASSLANLASDLSF.

This clonotype has ten or more counts. The chain couples TRBV29-1 to TRBJ2-7; 7 positions match TRBD1. The CDR3 extends over 14 amino acids. Germline CDR1 SQVTM, CDR2 ANQGSEA. Unmatched junction bases numbered 8, after V lost 6 bases and J lost 0 bases. CDR3 protein: CSVGRDSASYEQYF. CDR3 bases: TGCAGCGTCGGTCGGGACAGTGCCTCCTACGAGCAGTACTTC.

The table lists this clonotype with a few counts. The rearrangement uses TRBV6-5 and TRBJ1-2; D is ambiguous. Looked up from germline, CDR1 is MNHEY and CDR2 is SVGAGI. The CDR3 is 17 residues long. V lost 0 bases and J 0 bases, leaving 14 bases between the germline ends. The CDR3 nucleotides are TGTGCCAGCAGTTACTCGGTCTGGGGTCTACCTAACTATGGCTACACCTTC. Translated, it gives CASSYSVWGLPNYGYTF.

This clonotype came up many times. The chain couples TRBV29-1 to TRBJ2-7; possibly TRBD1 for D (7 bases). CDR1 SQVTM and CDR2 ANQGSEA come from the germline V gene. CDR3 length equals 14 residues. The V end was cut by 6 bases, the J end by 3 bases, with 18 bases between. The CDR3, as DNA: TGCAGCGTGTGGCAGGGGGGCATCGTCTACGAGCAGTACTTC. The encoded protein is CSVWQGGIVYEQYF.

This clonotype has only a few counts. The chain is built from TRBV6-6 and TRBJ2-1; perhaps TRBD2 as D (6 bases). V shed 6 bases and J shed 9 bases, with 12 bases lying between them. Germline loops: CDR1 MNHNY, CDR2 SVGAGI (reference sequence). CDR3 length: 12 amino acids. DNA of the CDR3: TGTGCCAGCAGCCCCGGGGAGGTTGAGCAGTTCTTC. Its protein product is CASSPGEVEQFF.

This clonotype was observed a few times. This sequence joins TRBV28 and TRBJ2-7, with 12 nucleotides matching TRBD2. Germline CDR1 reads MDHEN; CDR2 reads SYDVKM. The CDR3 runs to 14 residues. V lost 9 bases and J lost 2; bases outside the gene matches: 5. The CDR3 nucleotides read TGTGCCAGTGCCAGGACTAGCGGGACCTACGAGCAGTACTTC. Amino acids: CASARTSGTYEQYF. The full variable domain, with the rest looked up from reference TRBV28 and TRBJ2-7, is DVKVTQSSRYLVKRTGEKVFLECVQDMDHENMFWYRQDPGLGLRLIYFSYDVKMKEKGDIPEGYSVSREKKERFSLILESASTNQTSMYLCASARTSGTYEQYFGPGTRLTVT.

This clonotype was recorded at least ten times. V is TRBV15 and J is TRBJ2-7; TRBD2 aligns across 8 bases. The length of the CDR3 is 17 residues. In germline, CDR1 is LNHNV, CDR2 YYDKDF (reference sequence). J gave up 0 bases and V 3 bases, and 10 bases lay outside the gene matches. The CDR3 sequence is CATSSEILAGISYEQYF. As DNA, the CDR3 is TGTGCCACCAGCAGCGAGATTCTAGCGGGTATCTCCTACGAGCAGTACTTC.

The gene calls are TRBV11-1 and TRBJ1-4; D uncertain. This CDR3 contains 18 residues. Per the germline V gene, CDR1 is SGHAT and CDR2 is FQDESV (reference sequence). V dropped 1 base and J dropped 4 bases, with 19 bases sitting between them. The CDR3 protein is CASSLVLEQIGGNEKLFF. The CDR3 DNA reads as TGTGCCAGCAGCTTAGTCCTGGAACAGATCGGCGGTAATGAAAAACTGTTTTTT.

At least ten counts were recorded for this clonotype. The chain combines TRBV10-3 with TRBJ1-1; tentatively, D is TRBD1 (5 bases). Germline CDR1 and CDR2: ENHRY and SYGVKD. The germline V and J ends were trimmed by 4 bases and 4 bases, with 13 bases remaining between them. The length of the CDR3 is 14 residues. The CDR3: CAISGQGAGTEAFF. For the CDR3, the DNA is TGTGCCATCAGTGGGCAGGGAGCTGGCACTGAAGCTTTCTTT.

The V gene is TRBV5-1, the J gene TRBJ2-1; D is ambiguous. The CDR3 sequence is 12 residues long. CDR1 and CDR2 (germline): SGHRS, YFSETQ. V lost 1 base, J lost 8 bases, and 7 bases lay in between. The DNA of the CDR3 is TGCGCCAGCAGCTTGTCCGGCCATGAGCAGTTCTTC. Encoded protein: CASSLSGHEQFF.

As DNA, the CDR3 is TGTGCCAGCAGTTTAGCTAGCGGGGGTGACAGCTCCTACAATGAGCAGTTCTTC. It specifies CASSLASGGDSSYNEQFF. The V and J genes are TRBV12-3 or TRBV12-4 and TRBJ2-1; 9 nucleotides align to TRBD2. This CDR3 has 18 residues. Unmatched junction bases numbered 6, after V lost 0 bases and J lost 0 bases.

V gene TRBV30 combines with J gene TRBJ2-7; D is unclear. The V and J ends lost 0 bases and 2 bases respectively, with 11 bases between them. The V gene's germline CDR1 is GTSNPN and CDR2 SVGIG (reference sequence). The CDR3 runs 14 residues. In DNA form, the CDR3 reads TGTGCCTGGAGTGTTCAGTTCGTTACCTACGAGCAGTACTTC. Protein sequence: CAWSVQFVTYEQYF.

The rearrangement joins TRBV7-9 to TRBJ1-3; D is ambiguous. The CDR3 has 15 amino acids. The germline V gene has CDR1 SEHNR and CDR2 FQNEAQ (reference sequence). Trimming stripped 4 bases from V and 3 bases from J, with 13 bases between. The CDR3 here is CASSYRDLFGNTIYF. The DNA for the CDR3 is TGTGCCAGCAGCTACCGCGACCTCTTTGGAAACACCATATATTTT.

The rearrangement uses TRBV6-2 or TRBV6-3 and TRBJ2-2; D is perhaps TRBD1 (6 bases). The V gene's germline CDR1 is MNHEY and CDR2 SVGEGT. CDR3 size: 14 residues. With 7 bases removed from V and 0 bases from J, the gap between germline ends came to 9 bases. The CDR3 DNA is TGTGCCAGCAACCAGGGGTCGAACACCGGGGAGCTGTTTTTT. Encoded protein: CASNQGSNTGELFF.

In this sample, this clonotype turned up a few times. The V call is TRBV28, the J call TRBJ2-3; D might be TRBD1 or TRBD2, each matching 5 bases. Trimming stripped 5 bases from V and 0 bases from J, with 15 bases between. The CDR3 length is 16 residues. Germline CDR1 reads MDHEN; CDR2 reads SYDVKM. CDR3 sequence: CASSSRGAASTDTQYF. The CDR3 bases are TGTGCCAGCAGTAGCCGGGGCGCCGCTAGCACAGATACGCAGTATTTT.

This clonotype was detected many times. V gene TRBV3-1 combines with J gene TRBJ2-1; no clear D. The CDR3 loop spans 13 amino acids. The ends were cut back, 0 bases at V and 8 bases at J, with 8 bases in the middle. CDR1 LGHDT and CDR2 YNNKEL come from the germline V gene (reference sequence). DNA of the CDR3: TGTGCCAGCAGCCAAGATCCCGCCTATGAGCAGTTCTTC. This gives the protein CASSQDPAYEQFF.

The chain uses TRBV20-1 and TRBJ2-7, with a tentative D call TRBD2 (5 bases). CDR3 length equals 15 residues. The germline V gene encodes CDR1 DFQATT and CDR2 SNEGSKA (reference sequence). The ends were cut back, 3 bases at V and 3 bases at J, with 18 bases in the middle. The DNA of the CDR3 is TGCAGTGCTAGGATTTTCGGCGGGTACGACTACGAGCAGTACTTC. Amino acid sequence: CSARIFGGYDYEQYF.

The rearrangement uses TRBV10-3 and TRBJ1-1, with 7 bases matching TRBD1. V shed 3 bases and J 5 bases; nucleotides not matched to a gene: 6. Per germline, CDR1 ENHRY and CDR2 SYGVKD. CDR3 size: 14 residues. Here the CDR3 DNA reads TGTGCCATCAGTGAAGGGGGCGATGAAACTGAAGCTTTCTTT. This codes for CAISEGGDETEAFF.

This rearrangement joins TRBV20-1 to TRBJ1-5; 8 bases align to TRBD1. The V and J ends lost 2 bases and 4 bases, in that order; junction bases with no gene match: 16. The CDR3 has 18 residues. Germline assignment: CDR1 DFQATT and CDR2 SNEGSKA (reference sequence). The CDR3 nucleotides read TGCAGTGCTAGAAAGTTCGCCGTCCGGGACAGGCGTAATCAGCCCCAGCATTTT. This translates into CSARKFAVRDRRNQPQHF.

The rearrangement uses TRBV30 and TRBJ2-7; 9 nucleotides line up with TRBD1. The CDR3 is made up of 13 amino acids. CDR1 is GTSNPN and CDR2 is SVGIG in the germline V gene (reference sequence). J gave up 5 bases and V 5 bases, and 7 bases lay outside the gene matches. CDR3 bases: TGTGCCTGGTCACCGGGACAGGGAGACGAGCAGTACTTC. Translated, it gives CAWSPGQGDEQYF.